One sample yielded the 27 T cell receptor beta chains listed below, sequenced in a study of post-analysis software for immune sequencing data. Study-level results: Relative to controls, patients had five TRBV segments at higher frequency, with TRBV5-6, TRBV5-1 and TRBV20-1 among these.

Unique molecular identifiers had been added to the TCR beta cDNA libraries. TCRdb used MiXCR to reprocess the PCR reads, holding one entry per CDR3 protein. The profile shows roughly 570,000 distinct CDR3 sequences, around a third of them singletons. These TCRs' antigens remain unknown. The sequencing sample was made of blood. The receptors derive from a girl aged 2-17 years with multiple sclerosis.

The rearrangement links TRBV7-2 to TRBJ1-2; 9 nucleotides agree with TRBD1. From germline, CDR1 is SGHTA and CDR2 FQGNSA. This CDR3 has 15 amino acids. The V and J ends lost 2 bases and 8 bases, in that order; junction bases with no gene match: 9. In nucleotides, the CDR3 is TGTGCCAGCAGCTTAAGGTCCGACAGGGGGACCGGCTACACCTTC. Its protein is CASSLRSDRGTGYTF.

The CDR3 region has the DNA TGCGCCAGCAGCGGAGGAGGGGGGGCGCATGAGACCCAGTACTTC. This encodes CASSGGGGAHETQYF. The V call is TRBV5-1, the J call TRBJ2-5; D may be TRBD2 (7 bases). The CDR3 is 15 residues long. From germline, CDR1 is SGHRS and CDR2 YFSETQ. V was pared by 4 bases and J by 5 bases, with 18 bases between.

This clonotype came up many times. This sequence joins TRBV6-5 and TRBJ2-1, with D unclear. This CDR3 has 14 amino acids. The ends were cut back, 7 bases at V and 8 bases at J, with 18 bases in the middle. CDR1 and CDR2 from the germline V gene are MNHEY and SVGAGI. The CDR3 region has the DNA TGTGCCAGCACCACATCAAGAAGGGCCGATGAGCAGTTCTTC. This gives the protein CASTTSRRADEQFF.

This chain joins TRBV6-1 and TRBJ2-3; possibly TRBD1 for D (5 bases). Germline V gene lookup returns CDR1 MNHNS and CDR2 SASEGT. The ends were cut back, 3 bases at V and 4 bases at J, with 11 bases in the middle. The CDR3 consists of 14 residues. CDR3 in amino acids: CASSDDWGADTQYF. As DNA, the CDR3 is TGTGCCAGCAGTGACGACTGGGGCGCAGATACGCAGTATTTT.

This rearrangement joins TRBV28 to TRBJ1-2; D may be TRBD1 (5 bases). CDR1 and CDR2 from the germline V gene are MDHEN and SYDVKM. V lost 2 bases and J 0 bases, leaving 19 bases between the germline ends. CDR3 length equals 18 residues. The CDR3 DNA follows: TGTGCCAGCAGTTTACCTAGCAGGTTGCAGGGCCCTAACTATGGCTACACCTTC. Protein sequence: CASSLPSRLQGPNYGYTF.

The CDR3 DNA follows: TGCGCCAGCAAAAGGGAGACTGAAGCTTTCTTT. This encodes CASKRETEAFF. This chain joins TRBV5-1 and TRBJ1-1; no clear D gene. The CDR3 contains 11 residues. CDR1 and CDR2 (germline): SGHRS, YFSETQ. Trimming left V 6 bases short and J 5 bases short, with 8 bases between.

In this sample, this clonotype turned up a few times. This chain uses TRBV6-5 with TRBJ1-1, with 12 nucleotides matching TRBD1. The germline V gene has CDR1 MNHEY and CDR2 SVGAGI. With V trimmed by 2 bases and J by 7 bases, 11 bases remained unmatched. The CDR3 is made up of 17 amino acids. The CDR3 protein is CASSYTGTGGARDEAFF. CDR3 DNA: TGTGCCAGCAGTTACACCGGGACAGGGGGCGCTAGGGATGAAGCTTTCTTT.

This sequence joins TRBV2 and TRBJ2-5; 10 nucleotides match TRBD2. This CDR3 has 16 residues. V was pared by 3 bases and J by 3 bases, with 7 bases of the junction left unmatched. The germline V gene encodes CDR1 SNHLY and CDR2 FYNNEI. The CDR3 region is CASSDGKRGGEETQYF. In DNA form, the CDR3 reads TGTGCCAGCAGTGACGGCAAGCGGGGGGGTGAAGAGACCCAGTACTTC.

Comment on this clonotype: A much bigger clone sits one base away, suggesting this may be a read error. The chain links TRBV6-5 to TRBJ2-4; TRBD2 is a possible D gene (5 bases). This CDR3 has 15 residues. Germline CDR1 MNHEY, CDR2 SVGAGI. The CDR3 DNA reads as TGTGCCAGCAGTTACTCGAGCCTAGCCAAAAACATTCGGTACTTC. Protein sequence: CASSYSSLAKNIRYF.

V and J are TRBV25-1 and TRBJ2-3; maybe TRBD1 (5 bases). Trimming took 11 bases from V and 0 from J, leaving 18 bases between them. CDR1 is MGHDK, CDR2 SYGVNS, per germline. CDR3 length equals 15 residues. The CDR3 reads CAVARQPTSTDTQYF. In DNA form, the CDR3 reads TGTGCCGTCGCACGACAGCCGACTAGCACAGATACGCAGTATTTT.

J is TRBJ2-3 and V is TRBV20-1, with D perhaps matching TRBD2 (6 bases). The CDR3 has 11 amino acids. V lost 7 bases, J lost 10 bases, and 15 bases lay in between. Germline loops: CDR1 DFQATT, CDR2 SNEGSKA (reference sequence). The DNA of the CDR3 is TGCAGTGTCCGCGGGGTTGAGGCGCAGTATTTT. It yields the protein CSVRGVEAQYF.

V is TRBV5-1 and J is TRBJ2-7; D is unclear. The CDR3 contains 16 residues. Germline CDR1 and CDR2: SGHRS and YFSETQ. Trimming shortened V by 0 bases and J by 3 bases, and 16 bases separated the two germline ends. CDR3 residues: CASSLVPPPLRYEQYF. Written as DNA, the CDR3 is TGCGCCAGCAGCTTGGTGCCTCCACCGCTCCGCTACGAGCAGTACTTC.

Of note for this clonotype: A junction boundary mismatches the germline segment, possibly from a read error. The CDR3 region is CSARLGGRSYNEQVF. CDR3 nucleotides: TGCAGTGCTAGATTAGGGGGCCGGTCCTACAATGAGCAGGTCTTC. The chain couples TRBV20-1 to TRBJ2-1; TRBD1 matches 7 bases. The CDR3 has 15 residues. Germline V gives CDR1 DFQATT, CDR2 SNEGSKA (reference sequence).

The V gene is TRBV9, the J gene TRBJ1-4, with TRBD1 identical over 10 bases. This CDR3 comprises 17 residues. CDR1 SGDLS and CDR2 YYNGEE come from the germline V gene. The V segment lost 3 bases and the J segment 3 bases; nucleotides outside the gene matches: 8. In nucleotides, the CDR3 is TGTGCCAGCAGCGCGACAGGGGGCGAATTGGCTAATGAAAAACTGTTTTTT. Amino acid sequence: CASSATGGELANEKLFF.

This clonotype was picked up one time. The genes are TRBV13 and TRBJ1-2; no clear D gene. CDR3 length: 16 residues. From germline, CDR1 is PRHDT and CDR2 FYEKMQ (reference sequence). Between the trimmed V and J ends, which lost 5 bases and 1 base, there was a span of 17 bases. CDR3 sequence (DNA): TGTGCCAGCAGCCTCGGAGGGAGCTTGAGTAACTATGGCTACACCTTC. It encodes CASSLGGSLSNYGYTF.

The genes are TRBV7-2 and TRBJ2-7, with 7 positions matching TRBD1. CDR1 and CDR2 (germline): SGHTA, FQGNSA. Trimming cost V 0 bases and J 1 base; bases outside gene matches: 6. This CDR3 spans 16 amino acids. For the CDR3, the DNA is TGTGCCAGCAGCTTAGCAGTAGGGGGCGCGTCCTACGAGCAGTACTTC. Translating it yields CASSLAVGGASYEQYF.

This clonotype was counted at least ten times. The chain uses TRBV27 and TRBJ2-5; D not certain. The CDR3 has 13 residues. Germline values: CDR1 MNHEY, CDR2 SMNVEV (reference sequence). The V gene lost 8 bases and the J gene lost 2 bases, with 12 bases spanning the gap. CDR3 DNA sequence: TGTGCCAGCCGCTCAGTGAATCAAGAGACCCAGTACTTC. It specifies CASRSVNQETQYF.

The rearrangement links TRBV12-3 or TRBV12-4 to TRBJ1-2; D is unclear. Trimming took 8 bases from V and 5 from J, leaving 12 bases between them. The CDR3 length is 12 residues. This CDR3 is CASGYRLYGYTF. As DNA, the CDR3 is TGTGCCAGCGGTTATCGACTATATGGCTACACCTTC.

The chain couples TRBV29-1 to TRBJ2-3; tentative D call: TRBD1 (5 bases). V dropped 8 bases and J dropped 0 bases, with 15 bases sitting between them. The CDR3 loop spans 14 amino acids. Germline V gives CDR1 SQVTM, CDR2 ANQGSEA. In DNA form, the CDR3 reads TGCAGCATTGCAGGGCGGATTAGCACAGATACGCAGTATTTT. Translating it yields CSIAGRISTDTQYF.

This clonotype was recorded a few times. The chain has TRBV4-1 and TRBJ1-2; possibly TRBD1 for D (5 bases). Germline CDR1 reads MGHRA; CDR2 reads YSYEKL. CDR3 length: 16 residues. V shed 3 bases and J shed 2 bases, with 16 bases lying between them. The CDR3 sequence is CASSHLGGGNNYGYTF. Here the CDR3 DNA reads TGCGCCAGCAGCCATTTGGGGGGAGGGAACAACTATGGCTACACCTTC.

The chain joins TRBV5-1 to TRBJ2-3; D unresolved. This CDR3 spans 14 amino acids. Trimming shortened V by 6 bases and J by 2 bases, and 13 bases separated the two germline ends. Germline assignment: CDR1 SGHRS and CDR2 YFSETQ. CDR3 coding DNA: TGCGCCAGCAATTACGGCGGCACCACAGATACGCAGTATTTT. Translation: CASNYGGTTDTQYF.

V gene TRBV12-3 or TRBV12-4 combines with J gene TRBJ1-5; TRBD1 might be the D (6 bases). The CDR3 sequence is 13 residues long. Trimming removed 4 bases from V and 5 bases from J, with 9 bases in between. CDR3 region: CASSYYRDQPQHF. In nucleotides, the CDR3 is TGTGCCAGCAGTTATTACAGGGATCAGCCCCAGCATTTT.

J is TRBJ1-4 and V is TRBV6-5, with TRBD1 matching over 9 bases. V lost 5 bases, J lost 6 bases, and 10 bases stayed unmatched. CDR1 is MNHEY and CDR2 is SVGAGI in the germline V gene. There are 16 residues in the CDR3. DNA of the CDR3: TGTGCCAGCAGTCTCAGGCCGGGACAGGGCGATGAAAAACTGTTTTTT. Translated: CASSLRPGQGDEKLFF.

This clonotype was counted ten times or more. The chain joins TRBV7-3 to TRBJ2-1; 9 bases match TRBD2. V was pared by 5 bases and J by 4 bases, with 6 bases of the junction left unmatched. Germline assignment: CDR1 SGHTA and CDR2 FQGTGA. The CDR3 is 15 amino acids. CDR3 nucleotide sequence: TGTGCCAGCAGCCCGGCGAGCGGGGGGTACAATGAGCAGTTCTTC. Translation: CASSPASGGYNEQFF.

This clonotype was counted many times. This chain links TRBV7-2 with TRBJ2-3; D remains unclear. V lost 1 base, J lost 1 base, and 9 bases lay in between. Looked up from germline, CDR1 is SGHTA and CDR2 is FQGNSA. The CDR3 runs to 15 residues. CDR3 bases: TGTGCCAGCAGCTTAGGAGGAAGAGGCACAGATACGCAGTATTTT. It yields the protein CASSLGGRGTDTQYF.

The rearrangement uses TRBV5-1 and TRBJ2-1; 7 bases align to TRBD2. V trimming: 1 base; J trimming: 6 bases; junction bases outside the gene matches: 7. This CDR3 region has 15 residues. The V gene's germline CDR1 is SGHRS and CDR2 YFSETQ. The CDR3 DNA reads TGCGCCAGCAGCTTGTACGTGGGGGGGGGCAATGAGCAGTTCTTC. This sequence encodes CASSLYVGGGNEQFF. Based on the CDR3 plus reference TRBV5-1 and TRBJ2-1, the full variable domain is KAGVTQTPRYLIKTRGQQVTLSCSPISGHRSVSWYQQTPGQGLQFLFEYFSETQRNKGNFPGRFSGRQFSNSRSEMNVSTLELGDSALYLCASSLYVGGGNEQFFGPGTRLTVL.

This rearrangement joins TRBV10-2 to TRBJ2-2; D is perhaps TRBD1 (5 bases). The CDR3 is made up of 15 amino acids. V was pared by 4 bases and J by 2 bases, with 11 bases between. CDR1 and CDR2 (germline): WSHSY, SAAADI. This CDR3 reads CASSVRGPNTGELFF. CDR3 coding DNA: TGCGCCAGCAGTGTTAGGGGTCCAAACACCGGGGAGCTGTTTTTT.